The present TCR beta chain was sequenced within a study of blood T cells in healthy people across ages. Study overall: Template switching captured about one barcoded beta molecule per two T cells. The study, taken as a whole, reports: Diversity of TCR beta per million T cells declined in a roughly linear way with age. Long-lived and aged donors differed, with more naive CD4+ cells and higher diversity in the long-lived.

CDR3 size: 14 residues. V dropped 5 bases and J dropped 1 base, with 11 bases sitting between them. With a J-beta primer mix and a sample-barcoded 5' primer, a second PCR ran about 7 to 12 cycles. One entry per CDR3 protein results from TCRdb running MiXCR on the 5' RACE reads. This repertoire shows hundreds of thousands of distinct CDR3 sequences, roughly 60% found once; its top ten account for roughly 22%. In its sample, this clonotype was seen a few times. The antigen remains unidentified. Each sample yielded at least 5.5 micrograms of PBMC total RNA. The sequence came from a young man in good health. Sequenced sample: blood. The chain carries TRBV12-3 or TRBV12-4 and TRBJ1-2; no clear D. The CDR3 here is CASSHGNSNYGYTF. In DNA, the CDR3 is TGTGCCAGCAGTCATGGGAACAGTAACTATGGCTACACCTTC.